Sequencing of this T cell receptor (beta chain) was carried out in a study of human T cells and chemical hapten exposure (dated by TCRdb to the early 2020s). A note on the overall study: For sensitization, 2% DPC in acetone was applied to a roughly 2 cm by roughly 2 cm area of upper inner arm skin. Weekly therapeutic DPC doses were additionally applied to the scalp of patients throughout the roughly 23-week study period. Patch tests used Finn chambers with 0.01% DPC on the upper back, scored after 6 days by International Contact Dermatitis Research Group standards. Alopecia areata with under or over 50% scalp involvement, alopecia totalis and alopecia universalis were represented in the patient cohort, which was mostly female. The libraries were sequenced as a pool, and the TCR yield per sample differed mostly because of small variations in library volumes within the pool. This study followed changes in the peripheral blood TCR repertoire in vivo during primary and secondary sensitization of alopecia patients to the hapten diphenylcyclopropenone (DPC). Blood samples were taken from patients before sensitization (week 0) and then at 2, 6 and about 24 weeks after DPC sensitization. Twenty-nine alopecia patients provided blood for TCR sequencing at one to four time points (pre-sensitization, 2, 6 and 24 weeks).

Comment on this clonotype: This receptor's antigen is unknown. There are no base qualities to consult, and no much larger clone falls within one base.

The sample's time point label is to be understood as: patch test 1, 2 weeks after DPC sensitization. Per the publication, the treatment or condition label means: therapeutic diphenylcyclopropenone sensitization with weekly scalp DPC. Blood at each patch-test visit was drawn before the patch test was applied. To be eligible, patients had to be aged 18 to 70, diagnosed with alopecia and judged suitable for DPC therapy, while pregnant patients were excluded. Unfractionated whole blood was collected in Tempus Blood RNA tubes, and total RNA was extracted from that blood. The library was produced with RACE. Sequenced using a NextSeq 500. During library preparation, unique molecular identifiers were attached to individual cDNA molecules so that TCRs could be counted quantitatively and reproducibly. Both TCR alpha and TCR beta chains were sequenced from each blood RNA sample. In the paper's pipeline: A median of approximately 96,000 TCRs per sample was observed, with a range of 23,224 to 690,600. The Decombinator software suite was used to annotate V, J and CDR3 in the TCR reads. For the PS versus PT1 abundance plots, all samples were subsampled to the same number of TCRs (28,000). TCRs were defined as expanded if absent before sensitization and observed at least eight times at the 2-week time point. The public reads were run again by TCRdb, first through fastp at Q25 and then through MiXCR, and only productive beta chains were kept. Under each unique CDR3 protein, matching rows form one entry showing the most common genes and DNA. The V and J calls were determined by TCRdb, not by the authors. This sample has roughly 120,000 distinct CDR3 sequences in its table, and 9.5% to 13% of those were observed once. The ten largest clonotypes hold just over 1.4% of the sample.

The paper as a whole reports these results and caveats: Expanded TCRs formed significantly more large CDR3 similarity clusters than pre-sensitization or healthy control sets, consistent with antigen-driven responses. The number of PT1 expanded TCRs positively correlated with patch test score, significant at thresholds 8, 16 and 32 but not 4. Because every patient had alopecia, a presumed autoimmune disease, the patients' immune response might differ from that of healthy individuals. Repeated subsampling changed both the strength of the expansion versus patch-test correlation and the threshold at which the correlation became significant. The number of TCRs above 1 in 1000 frequency did not change with DPC sensitization; there was no evidence of global repertoire structure alterations.

V ends up 2 bases short and J 3 bases short, with an unmatched junction base count of 12. CDR1 is given as MNHNS and CDR2 as SASEGT, both from the germline V gene. The CDR3 numbers 17 residues from cysteine through phenylalanine. Just the 51-base CDR3 DNA is kept, in frame starting at base 1. The rearranged segments are TRBV6-1 and TRBJ2-7, with 8 junctional bases fitting TRBD2. This material consisted of whole blood, taken in connection with sensitization to the hapten diphenylcyclopropenone (DPC). The TCR originated in a woman aged 45 to 65 with alopecia areata. Some clones in this sample may be carry-over from other donors' samples. The CDR3 reads as follows: CASSERSPAGGFYEQYF. The sequence in DNA is TGTGCCAGCAGTGAACGGTCTCCGGCGGGGGGCTTCTACGAGCAGTACTTC.